This TCR beta chain was profiled in a study of neurological immune-mediated disorders (dated by TCRdb to the late 2010s). The study in broad terms: Among the 35 or so multiple sclerosis patients, relapsing-remitting MS was present in some 30 and secondary progressive MS was present in 3. The study compared peripheral blood TCR-beta repertoires of HTLV-I-associated myelopathy (HAM/TSP) patients, multiple sclerosis patients and healthy controls using UMI-based sequencing. Alongside PBMC samples, the set of more than 80 TCR-beta libraries contained longitudinal samples, technical triplicates, and paired CD4+ and CD8+ T-cell subsets that had been sorted. Longitudinal HAM/TSP donors and healthy donors each had 3 time-points at intervals of roughly 3-40 months. The cohort included about 66 subjects: roughly 14 with HAM/TSP, some 34 with multiple sclerosis, and about 20 healthy controls. The paper as a whole reports these results and caveats: The MS cluster showed no association with clinical or MRI features, and the authors stated that larger cohorts are needed. Repertoires from 18 of 34 MS patients were grouped by phylogenetic analysis into a cluster of related CDR3 sequences, suggesting a possible repertoire-level signature. No identical CDR3 amino acid sequences were found to be shared among expanded clones across subjects, suggesting that TCR-beta repertoires were private in all groups. TCR clonal expansion was highest in HAM/TSP patients and lowest in MS patients, with MS patients falling below even healthy controls.

The CDR3 runs 17 amino acids, cysteine and phenylalanine included. Only CDR3 DNA is held: 51 bases, read in frame from base 1. The V end loses 0 bases and the J end loses 0 bases, and a stretch of 12 bases separates them. The CDR1 and CDR2 encoded by the germline V gene are LGHNA and YNFKEQ. Reading the label with the study, this specimen's time point is: longitudinal time-point 2. Unsorted PBMC libraries were generated from 2 million PBMCs stored in RNAlater at -80 °C until RNA extraction. Multiple sclerosis patients were enrolled in a US clinical protocol evaluating disease progression by magnetic resonance imaging. Peripheral blood underwent Ficoll-Hypaque density gradient centrifugation to isolate PBMCs, which were then cryopreserved in liquid nitrogen. cDNA synthesis used template-switch 5'RACE with a primer carrying a 10-nucleotide random unique molecular identifier tagging each TCR transcript. Over 180 million TCR-beta sequences, covering 15-18 subjects, were produced in each sequencing run. The RNeasy kit was used for extraction of total RNA. The KAPA Real-time Library Amplification kit was used to amplify TCR-beta VDJ regions with primers targeting the TCR constant region and the 5'RACE anchor. Sample indexes and Illumina adaptors were added in a first PCR, after which library yield was increased in a second PCR. After Ampure bead purification, the TCR product of roughly 650 bp was size-selected on a 2% E-gel SizeSelection system. Before pooling, library quality was checked on a Bioanalyzer, concentration was measured with Qubit, and libraries were quantified with the Kapa Library Quantification kit. Libraries were sequenced paired-end 2 x 150 bp on an Illumina HiSeq 2500. To increase sequence diversity, about 25-31% phiX was spiked into each library pool. The authors' analysis ran thus. Quality-filtered reads were processed with the UMI-based MiGEC pipeline, and over 85% of raw TCR sequences were removed by the MiGEC pipeline during error correction. IMGT germline references were used for aligning VDJ genes, and each clonotype was defined as a unique CDR3 amino acid sequence together with its V-J genes. Clonal expansion, Shannon diversity, and CDR3 relatedness (CalcPairwiseDistances, ClusterSamples) were evaluated with VDJtools, and phylogenetic trees were built with CLCbio workbench. Expanded clones were defined as having at least 8 unique UMIs, based on coefficient-of-variation modelling across technical triplicates. The raw public data were reprocessed by TCRdb itself: fastp quality trimming at Q25, MiXCR clonotype calling, in-frame beta chains only. Every entry covers one CDR3 protein and lists the most common genes and DNA from its rows. V and J calls and clone size were set by TCRdb, not the authors. The sample data list about 80,000 distinct CDR3 sequences, and 5.8% of these were observed just once. 7.9% of the sample lies in the top ten.

In the case of this clonotype: The target of this receptor is not known. One base away there is no much larger clone; base qualities are not given.

Sequences were obtained from PBMCs. The sequence links TRBV4-2 to TRBJ1-5; the D segment cannot be called with confidence. The receptor was derived from a woman aged 60-75 years with multiple sclerosis. The CDR3 here reads CASSQDMAALSNQPQHF. The sequenced DNA: TGTGCCAGCAGCCAAGATATGGCGGCCCTTAGCAATCAGCCCCAGCATTTT.